This T cell receptor (beta chain) emerged from a study of graft-versus-host responses after intestinal transplantation. As for the study in general: Anti-thymocyte globulin was used for induction in all recipients, who then took tacrolimus and steroids for roughly 3 years.

There are 14 residues in the CDR3. The germline V gene encodes CDR1 SGHDT and CDR2 YYEEEE. Unmatched junction bases numbered 7, after V lost 4 bases and J lost 3 bases. The assay was immunoSEQ multiplex PCR, and TCRdb's table has in-frame clones only and misses some. The repertoire consists of under 150,000 clones, with around 94% occurring once and the leading ten covering around 0.15%. Study-level findings and limits: Detected in recipient marrow were GvH clones, some of which were first observed in ileum or blood. Some patients had graft-donor T cell macrochimerism, and their allografts showed high graft-versus-host to host-versus-graft clonal ratios.

Concerning this clone itself: The antigen remains unidentified.

Sequenced material: unstimulated CD4+ T cells sorted from spleen or lymph node cells, taken before intestinal transplant. This receptor was taken from a human donor who received an intestinal transplant. This chain joins TRBV5-6 and TRBJ2-7, with 7 bases matching TRBD1. The CDR3 region is CASSPWDRIYEQYF. In nucleotides, the CDR3 is TGTGCCAGCAGCCCCTGGGACAGAATCTACGAGCAGTACTTC. The full variable domain, completed using reference TRBV5-6 and TRBJ2-7, is DAGVTQSPTHLIKTRGQQVTLRCSPKSGHDTVSWYQQALGQGPQFIFQYYEEEERQRGNFPDRFSGHQFPNYSSELNVNALLLGDSALYLCASSPWDRIYEQYFGPGTRLTVT.